The 19 T cell receptor beta chains in this list originate from one sample, sequenced in a study of control samples from healthy donors and cancer patients. Here immunoSEQ multiplex PCR was the method, and the copy in TCRdb shows in-frame clones only, minus some. The data show 120,000 or so clones, approximately 89% seen once. The sample consisted of blood. The receptors were gathered from a man in his sixties in good health.

The chain links TRBV19 to TRBJ2-7; D is possibly TRBD2 (5 bases). V lost 1 base and J lost 5, with 18 bases in between. This CDR3 region has 16 residues. Germline CDR1 and CDR2: LNHDA and SQIVND (reference sequence). In DNA form, the CDR3 reads TGTGCCAGTAGTATAGGAGGGAGTATGGGTGCGGACGAGCAGTACTTC. Protein product: CASSIGGSMGADEQYF.

The rearrangement links TRBV12-3 or TRBV12-4 to TRBJ2-7; D is uncertain. This CDR3 has 13 amino acids. V lost 5 bases to trimming and J lost 5 bases, with 13 bases between them. Here the CDR3 DNA reads TGTGCCAGCAGTCCCGGAACTCCCAACGAGCAGTACTTC. Its protein is CASSPGTPNEQYF.

This clone was observed a handful of times. This chain links TRBV7-3 with TRBJ1-2, with a possible D match to TRBD1 (5 bases). Trimming cost V 3 bases and J 14 bases, with 19 bases left between them. CDR3 length: 13 residues. From germline, CDR1 is SGHTA and CDR2 FQGTGA. CDR3 sequence reads: CASSFGTADSPTF. As DNA, the CDR3 is TGTGCCAGCAGCTTCGGGACGGCAGATTCACCGACCTTC.

The genes are TRBV3-1 (or the pseudogene TRBV3-2) and TRBJ2-3; 9 positions match TRBD1. The CDR3 length is 15 residues. Trimming cost V 6 bases and J 5 bases; bases outside gene matches: 9. Germline values: CDR1 LGHDT, CDR2 YNNKEL (reference sequence). CDR3 region: CASSPGTGRGDTQYF. CDR3 nucleotide sequence: TGTGCCAGCAGTCCCGGGACAGGGAGGGGAGATACGCAGTATTTT.

The chain combines TRBV6-5 with TRBJ2-5; D call uncertain. V lost 8 bases and J lost 1, with 5 bases in between. There are 11 residues in the CDR3. CDR1 MNHEY and CDR2 SVGAGI come from the germline V gene. CDR3 sequence: CASALQETQYF. The DNA of the CDR3 is TGTGCCAGCGCCCTCCAAGAGACCCAGTACTTC.

This chain joins TRBV18 and TRBJ2-6; D gene uncertain. V shed 2 bases and J shed 0 bases, with 14 bases lying between them. The CDR3 runs 18 residues. Germline CDR1 and CDR2: KGHSH and LQKENI. The CDR3 nucleotides read TGTGCCAGCTCACCAATTTTAGTCCCGAGCTCTGGGGCCAACGTCCTGACTTTC. Encoded protein: CASSPILVPSSGANVLTF.

Remarks on this clone: This same CDR3 is encoded by further DNA sequences in the sample. The chain links TRBV24-1 to TRBJ2-5; no clear D gene. CDR1 and CDR2 (germline): KGHDR, SFDVKD. The CDR3 is 14 amino acids. V was trimmed by 3 bases and J by 2 bases, leaving 9 bases between them. Here the CDR3 reads CATSDPGRQETQYF. The CDR3 DNA follows: TGTGCCACCAGTGATCCTGGTAGGCAAGAGACCCAGTACTTC.

This clone has more than one count but fewer than ten. The V gene is TRBV28, the J gene TRBJ1-1, with unresolved D. CDR3 length equals 14 residues. V lost 7 bases and J lost 1, with 13 bases in between. Germline CDR1 is MDHEN and CDR2 is SYDVKM. The CDR3 sequence is CASTLDGKNTEAFF. The CDR3 DNA reads as TGTGCCAGCACTCTTGACGGGAAGAACACTGAAGCTTTCTTT.

The chain joins TRBV10-2 to TRBJ2-3; 10 bases match TRBD2. The CDR3 length is 15 residues. Germline trimming cut 5 bases from V and 5 bases from J; bases unmatched to any gene: 7. The germline gives CDR1 WSHSY, CDR2 SAAADI. The CDR3 here is CASSSGGASGDTQYF. The CDR3 DNA is TGCGCCAGCAGTAGCGGGGGGGCCTCGGGAGATACGCAGTATTTT.

V and J are TRBV7-9 and TRBJ2-5; 7 positions agree with TRBD2. The CDR3 is 15 amino acids. V was pared by 4 bases and J by 5 bases, with 10 bases of the junction left unmatched. Germline V gene sequence: CDR1 SEHNR, CDR2 FQNEAQ (reference sequence). The CDR3 DNA follows: TGTGCCAGCAGCTCCCCCGATGGGGGAGGGGAGACCCAGTACTTC. Translation: CASSSPDGGGETQYF.

The CDR3 protein is CASSIQGGSEPQHF. The CDR3 nucleotides are TGTGCCAGTAGTATTCAAGGGGGTTCGGAGCCCCAGCATTTT. The J gene is TRBJ1-5, the V gene TRBV19; tentative D call: TRBD1 (6 bases). CDR3 size: 14 residues. Trimming took 3 bases from V and 8 from J, leaving 14 bases between them. Looked up from germline, CDR1 is LNHDA and CDR2 is SQIVND (reference sequence).

This clone was observed a handful of times. V gene TRBV19 combines with J gene TRBJ2-3, with D unclear. CDR3 length equals 17 residues. V was clipped by 3 bases and J by 1 base, with 17 bases between them. Germline V gives CDR1 LNHDA, CDR2 SQIVND (reference sequence). CDR3 loop: CASSIILFRRGTDTQYF. CDR3 in DNA: TGTGCCAGTAGTATCATCTTGTTTCGAAGGGGCACAGATACGCAGTATTTT.

About this clone itself: The sample contains more than one DNA sequence encoding this CDR3. This chain joins TRBV28 and TRBJ2-5; D is possibly TRBD1 (5 bases). Germline values: CDR1 MDHEN, CDR2 SYDVKM. The CDR3 contains 14 residues. Trimming stripped 2 bases from V and 1 base from J, with 8 bases between. The CDR3 nucleotides read TGTGCCAGCAGTTTACAGGGCCCCCAAGAGACCCAGTACTTC. This translates into CASSLQGPQETQYF.

J is TRBJ2-7 and V is TRBV12-3 or TRBV12-4; D unclear. Trimming shortened V by 8 bases and J by 2 bases, and 13 bases separated the two germline ends. The CDR3 spans 13 residues. In DNA, the CDR3 is TGTGCCAGCTGTCGGGCAGGACCCTACGAGCAGTACTTC. Translation gives CASCRAGPYEQYF.

The rearrangement links TRBV28 to TRBJ1-2, with D possibly being TRBD1 (5 bases). The CDR3 has 15 residues. The germline V and J ends were trimmed by 5 bases and 2 bases, with 15 bases remaining between them. CDR1 MDHEN and CDR2 SYDVKM come from the germline V gene. The CDR3 nucleotides are TGTGCCAGCAGTCCTAGGTACAGGCCCAACTATGGCTACACCTTC. It yields the protein CASSPRYRPNYGYTF.

The chain combines TRBV5-6 with TRBJ1-5; a possible D gene is TRBD1 (6 bases). Trimming took 4 bases from V and 2 from J, leaving 13 bases between them. Germline V gene lookup returns CDR1 SGHDT and CDR2 YYEEEE. The CDR3 sequence is 15 residues long. The CDR3, as DNA: TGTGCCAGCAGCCCCAGGGGCGGGGGCAATCAGCCCCAGCATTTT. Translated, it gives CASSPRGGGNQPQHF. The full variable domain, in which reference TRBV5-6 and TRBJ1-5 provide the parts outside the CDR3, is DAGVTQSPTHLIKTRGQQVTLRCSPKSGHDTVSWYQQALGQGPQFIFQYYEEEERQRGNFPDRFSGHQFPNYSSELNVNALLLGDSALYLCASSPRGGGNQPQHFGDGTRLSIL.

CDR3 in amino acids: CASSLDWTGVDGYTF. As DNA, the CDR3 is TGTGCCAGCAGCTTAGACTGGACAGGGGTGGACGGCTACACCTTC. The V call is TRBV7-2, the J call TRBJ1-2; the match to TRBD1 covers 9 bases. This CDR3 has 15 residues. Germline CDR1 is SGHTA and CDR2 is FQGNSA. With V trimmed by 1 base and J by 8 bases, 8 bases remained unmatched. Complete variable domain (other parts from reference TRBV7-2 and TRBJ1-2): GAGVSQSPSNKVTEKGKDVELRCDPISGHTALYWYRQSLGQGLEFLIYFQGNSAPDKSGLPSDRFSAERTGGSVSTLTIQRTQQEDSAVYLCASSLDWTGVDGYTFGSGTRLTVV.

This chain joins TRBV27 and TRBJ2-3, with D possibly being TRBD2 (7 bases). Germline V lookup: CDR1 MNHEY, CDR2 SMNVEV (reference sequence). This CDR3 has 16 amino acids. The germline V and J ends were trimmed by 5 bases and 3 bases, with 18 bases remaining between them. CDR3 nucleotides: TGTGCCAGCAGTCCACGGGGGGCACCTACTACAGATACGCAGTATTTT. It is translated as CASSPRGAPTTDTQYF.

The rearrangement links TRBV19 to TRBJ1-2; TRBD1 matches at 7 bases. Per germline, CDR1 LNHDA and CDR2 SQIVND (reference sequence). With V trimmed by 5 bases and J by 4 bases, 10 bases remained unmatched. The CDR3 sequence is 15 residues long. The CDR3, as DNA: TGTGCCAGTAGTCCCTTTGGGACAGCCTCCTATGGCTACACCTTC. It encodes CASSPFGTASYGYTF.